This is a list of T cell receptor beta chains from one sample in a study of cytomegalovirus exposure and HLA in healthy donors. Some clones are missing from TCRdb's copy, which holds only in-frame ones; the method was immunoSEQ multiplex PCR. The table records about 100,000 clones, 79% of them present only once. Specimen: PBMCs. The receptor source for this set is a woman aged 40 to 50 in good health and CMV-seronegative. CDR3s include the opening cysteine and the closing phenylalanine or tryptophan. The order of the fields is D gene, clone size, J gene, V gene, CDR3 DNA, CDR3 protein. The D gene is left open where the match is weak. Size values are once, few and many counts, or a class for expanded clones, and some rows have none.

d_call: TRBD2
clone_size: .
j_call: TRBJ2-1
v_call: TRBV4-2
cdr3_nt: TGTGCCAGCAGCCGGAATGGGATGGCGGGGGGGCTAAACAATGAGCAGTTCTTC
cdr3_aa: CASSRNGMAGGLNNEQFF

d_call: TRBD1
clone_size: once
j_call: TRBJ1-1
v_call: TRBV6-6
cdr3_nt: TGTGCCAGCAGTTACCCGACAGGGGGCCTGAACACTGAAGCTTTCTTT
cdr3_aa: CASSYPTGGLNTEAFF

d_call: .
clone_size: .
j_call: TRBJ2-3
v_call: TRBV19
cdr3_nt: TGTGCCAGTAGTATTAAGGGGGGGCTTGGCACAGATACGCAGTATTTT
cdr3_aa: CASSIKGGLGTDTQYF

d_call: .
clone_size: .
j_call: TRBJ1-2
v_call: TRBV27
cdr3_nt: TGTGCCAGCAGTTTAAGGGGTGGGGGGACTGGAACCTATGGCTACACCTTC
cdr3_aa: CASSLRGGGTGTYGYTF

d_call: TRBD2
clone_size: .
j_call: TRBJ2-1
v_call: TRBV10-3
cdr3_nt: TGTGCCATCAGGGCGACTAGCGGGGACTCCTACAATGAGCAGTTCTTC
cdr3_aa: CAIRATSGDSYNEQFF

d_call: TRBD2
clone_size: .
j_call: TRBJ2-2
v_call: TRBV5-1
cdr3_nt: TGCGCCAGCAGCCAAACTAGCGGGGGCCCCCCCGGGGAGCTGTTTTTT
cdr3_aa: CASSQTSGGPPGELFF

d_call: .
clone_size: .
j_call: TRBJ2-5
v_call: TRBV7-6
cdr3_nt: TGTGCCAGCAGCATGGACAGCCAAGAGACCCAGTACTTC
cdr3_aa: CASSMDSQETQYF

d_call: TRBD2
clone_size: .
j_call: TRBJ2-1
v_call: TRBV13
cdr3_nt: TGTGCCAGCAGGGATACTAGCGGGGAGAGCTCCTACAATGAGCAGTTCTTC
cdr3_aa: CASRDTSGESSYNEQFF

d_call: TRBD2
clone_size: few
j_call: TRBJ2-7
v_call: TRBV30
cdr3_nt: TGTGCCTGGACCGGGGGGGACGGGCACGAGCAGTACTTC
cdr3_aa: CAWTGGDGHEQYF

d_call: TRBD1
clone_size: once
j_call: TRBJ1-1
v_call: TRBV29-1
cdr3_nt: TGCAGCGTCGTCAGGGACAGATTCATGAACCCTGAAGCTTTCTTT
cdr3_aa: CSVVRDRFMNPEAFF

d_call: .
clone_size: .
j_call: TRBJ1-5
v_call: TRBV6-6
cdr3_nt: TGTGCCAGCAGTTACTCCCAGGGCAATCAGCCCCAGCATTTT
cdr3_aa: CASSYSQGNQPQHF

d_call: TRBD2
clone_size: .
j_call: TRBJ2-2
v_call: TRBV7-9
cdr3_nt: TGTGCCAGCAGCCCCCTAGCGGGGGGGGCGAACACCGGGGAGCTGTTTTTT
cdr3_aa: CASSPLAGGANTGELFF

d_call: .
clone_size: .
j_call: TRBJ1-4
v_call: TRBV6-6
cdr3_nt: TGTGCCAGCAGTCGAACCAGCCCCACCGGGGAAAAACTGTTTTTT
cdr3_aa: CASSRTSPTGEKLFF

d_call: TRBD2
clone_size: .
j_call: TRBJ2-7
v_call: TRBV7-6
cdr3_nt: TGTGCCAGCAGCTTAGACGGGGGGATAGTCTACGAGCAGTACTTC
cdr3_aa: CASSLDGGIVYEQYF

d_call: TRBD1
clone_size: few
j_call: TRBJ2-7
v_call: TRBV28
cdr3_nt: TGTGCCAGCAGTGTCTACAGGGGGAAAGCCTACGAGCAGTACTTC
cdr3_aa: CASSVYRGKAYEQYF

d_call: TRBD1
clone_size: .
j_call: TRBJ2-2
v_call: TRBV7-7
cdr3_nt: TGTGCTAGCAGCCCGGGGACAGGGGGGAGCACCGGGGAGCTGTTTTTT
cdr3_aa: CASSPGTGGSTGELFF

d_call: .
clone_size: .
j_call: TRBJ2-5
v_call: TRBV28
cdr3_nt: TGTGCCAGCAGTGAGACAGACTGGGGTAAGGAGACCCAGTACTTC
cdr3_aa: CASSETDWGKETQYF